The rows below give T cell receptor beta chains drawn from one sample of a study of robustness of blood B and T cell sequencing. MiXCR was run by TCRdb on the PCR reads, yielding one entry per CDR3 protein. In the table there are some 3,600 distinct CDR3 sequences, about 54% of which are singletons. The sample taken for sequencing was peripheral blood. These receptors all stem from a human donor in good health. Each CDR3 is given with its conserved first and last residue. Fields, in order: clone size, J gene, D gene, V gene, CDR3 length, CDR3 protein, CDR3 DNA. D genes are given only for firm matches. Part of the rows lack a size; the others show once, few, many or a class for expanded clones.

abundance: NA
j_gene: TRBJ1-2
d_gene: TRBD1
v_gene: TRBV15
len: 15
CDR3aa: CATSRDSQGSYGYTF
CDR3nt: TGTGCCACCAGCAGAGACTCACAGGGGAGCTATGGCTACACCTTC

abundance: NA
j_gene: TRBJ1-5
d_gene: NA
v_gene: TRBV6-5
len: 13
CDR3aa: CASSYGANQPQHF
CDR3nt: TGTGCCAGCAGTTACGGGGCCAATCAGCCCCAGCATTTT

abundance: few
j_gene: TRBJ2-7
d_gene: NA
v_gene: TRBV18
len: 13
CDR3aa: CASSPDISYEQYF
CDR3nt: TGTGCCAGCTCACCGGACATCTCCTACGAGCAGTACTTC

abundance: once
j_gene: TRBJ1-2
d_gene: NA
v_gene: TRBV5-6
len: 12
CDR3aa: CASSGYNYGYTF
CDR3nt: TGTGCCAGCAGTGGGTATAACTATGGCTACACCTTC

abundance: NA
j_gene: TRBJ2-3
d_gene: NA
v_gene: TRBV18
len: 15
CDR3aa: CASSEGASGTDTQYF
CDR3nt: TGTGCCAGCTCGGAGGGGGCATCGGGCACAGATACGCAGTATTTT

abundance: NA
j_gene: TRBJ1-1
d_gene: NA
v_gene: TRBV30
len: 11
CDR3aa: CAWSEQLEAFF
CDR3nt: TGTGCCTGGAGTGAACAGCTAGAAGCTTTCTTT

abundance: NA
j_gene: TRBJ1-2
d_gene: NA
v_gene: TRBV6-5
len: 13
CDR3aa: CASSYSTNYGYTF
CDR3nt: TGTGCCAGCAGTTACTCGACTAACTATGGCTACACCTTC

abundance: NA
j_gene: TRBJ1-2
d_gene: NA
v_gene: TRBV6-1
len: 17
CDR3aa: CASRHPGGLYGSYGYTF
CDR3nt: TGTGCCAGCAGGCACCCTGGGGGACTATATGGTTCCTATGGCTACACCTTC

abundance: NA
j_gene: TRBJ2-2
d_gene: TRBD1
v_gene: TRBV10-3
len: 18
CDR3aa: CAISEVWTGYSNTGELFF
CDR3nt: TGTGCCATCAGTGAGGTTTGGACAGGCTACTCGAACACCGGGGAGCTGTTTTTT

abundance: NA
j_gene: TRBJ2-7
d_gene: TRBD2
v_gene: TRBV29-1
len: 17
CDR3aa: CSVVFGTSGGTPFKQYF
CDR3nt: TGCAGCGTTGTCTTTGGGACTAGCGGGGGGACCCCCTTCAAGCAGTACTTC

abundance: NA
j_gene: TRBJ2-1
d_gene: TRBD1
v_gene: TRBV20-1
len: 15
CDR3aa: CSAVDRGPRYNEQFF
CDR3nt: TGCAGTGCTGTAGACAGGGGACCAAGGTACAATGAGCAGTTCTTC

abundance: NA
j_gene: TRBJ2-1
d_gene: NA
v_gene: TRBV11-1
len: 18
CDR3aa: CASSLEDSDLFPYNEQFF
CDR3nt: TGTGCCAGCAGCTTAGAGGACAGCGACCTTTTTCCCTACAATGAGCAGTTCTTC

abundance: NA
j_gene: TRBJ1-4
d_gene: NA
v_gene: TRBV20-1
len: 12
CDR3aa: CSARGMSEKLFF
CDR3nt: TGCAGTGCTAGGGGCATGAGTGAAAAACTGTTTTTT

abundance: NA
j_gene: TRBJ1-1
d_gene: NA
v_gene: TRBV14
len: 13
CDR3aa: CASSYGVNTEAFF
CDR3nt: TGTGCCAGCAGCTATGGGGTGAACACTGAAGCTTTCTTT

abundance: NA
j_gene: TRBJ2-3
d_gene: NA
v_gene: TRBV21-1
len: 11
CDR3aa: CASPLGDTQYF
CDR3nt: TGTGCCAGCCCCTTGGGGGATACGCAGTATTTT

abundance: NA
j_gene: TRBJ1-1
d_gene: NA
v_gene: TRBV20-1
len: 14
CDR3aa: CSASLFAGYTEAFF
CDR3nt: TGCAGTGCTAGTTTATTTGCAGGGTATACTGAAGCTTTCTTT